This T cell receptor (beta chain) was found in a study of T cells after yellow fever vaccination. Study at large: SMART-Seq v4 Ultra Low Input served to prepare low-cell-number fractions. Study-wide findings and caveats: The booster saw the reappearance of most primary-vaccination clones (around 96% CD4, around 88% CD8). Researchers report a weaker secondary response that nonetheless peaked faster, day 5 versus 15. Repertoires sorted by FACS could include abundant clonotypes that are contaminants from the bulk population.

This clonotype was counted at least ten times. MiXCR, applied by TCRdb to the 5' RACE reads, yields one record per CDR3 protein. The table lists 42,000 or so distinct CDR3 sequences, roughly 7.1% of them singletons, with approximately 16% in the top ten. The ends were cut back, 3 bases at V and 4 bases at J, with 6 bases in the middle. Germline CDR1 is GTSNPN and CDR2 is SVGIG (reference sequence). The CDR3 covers 12 residues. Sequenced here: CD8+ T cells not binding an NS4B(214-222) dextramer, sorted from PBMCs, sampled 45 days after the yellow fever booster vaccination. J is TRBJ2-2 and V is TRBV30; D call uncertain. This TCR was recovered from a man aged 25-45 years who received the YFV17D yellow fever vaccine. The CDR3 spells CAWRLVTGELFF. For the CDR3, the DNA is TGTGCCTGGAGGTTGGTCACCGGGGAGCTGTTTTTT.